Following are 4 T cell receptor beta chains from one sample sequenced in a study of control samples from healthy donors and cancer patients (dated by TCRdb to 2018 to 2021). Receptors were amplified or captured by the immunoSEQ multiplex PCR assay. The source is immuneACCESS, and TCRdb retained only in-frame sequences with V and J called. Part of the clones is not carried over; for the studies checked, unresolved V genes explain less than half of this, and the remainder is unexplained. The table for this sample lists fewer than 200,000 clones; approximately 92% of them were counted only once. The top ten hold 1.3% to 1.5% of the sample. Sequenced material: blood. These receptors came from a man aged 25 to 40 in good health.

This clone was observed once. V gene TRBV7-8 combines with J gene TRBJ1-5; D is unresolved. Deletions cut 2 bases from V and 7 bases from J, with 9 bases between. The CDR3 is 13 residues long. Germline V gene data show CDR1 as SGHVS and CDR2 as FQNEAQ. The CDR3 coding sequence is TGTGCCAGCAGCTTAAGTTCGTACCAGCCCCAGCATTTT. Protein: CASSLSSYQPQHF.

The chain combines TRBV5-1 with TRBJ2-7, with 7 bases aligning to TRBD1. The germline gives CDR1 SGHRS, CDR2 YFSETQ. This CDR3 comprises 13 residues. The CDR3 DNA sequence: TGCGATTCTAACAGGGGCCTCTCCTACGAGCAGTACTTC. This translates into CDSNRGLSYEQYF.

This clone was seen a handful of times. The chain combines TRBV27 with TRBJ1-5; D not certain. This CDR3 has 9 residues. The V gene lost 7 bases and the J gene lost 5 bases, with 0 bases spanning the gap. From germline, CDR1 is MNHEY and CDR2 SMNVEV (reference sequence). The CDR3 DNA sequence: TGTGCCAGCAATCAGCCCCAGCATTTT. Its translation is CASNQPQHF.

The chain recombines TRBV4-3 with TRBJ2-7; TRBD2 is a possible D gene (6 bases). The germline gives CDR1 LGHNA, CDR2 YSLEER. V was cut by 4 bases and J by 3 bases, with 16 bases left in between. The CDR3 is made up of 15 amino acids. The CDR3 region is CASSRLRGNYYEQYF. The CDR3, as DNA: TGCGCCAGCAGCCGGTTGCGGGGAAACTACTACGAGCAGTACTTC.